This TCR beta chain was found in a study of control samples from healthy donors and cancer patients. Sequencing was performed with immunoSEQ multiplex PCR; in TCRdb, only in-frame clones are kept and a portion is missing. The sample records 100,000 to 120,000 clones, 83% being singletons. The source is a woman aged 50 to 60 in good health. Source material: blood.

The CDR3 bases are TGTGCCAGCAGTGAGTCCGGGACAGCTGGAAACACCATATATTTT. Protein: CASSESGTAGNTIYF. The J gene is TRBJ1-3, the V gene TRBV2; 7 bases fit TRBD1. The V segment lost 3 bases and the J segment 2 bases; nucleotides outside the gene matches: 4. CDR3 length: 15 amino acids. Per germline, CDR1 SNHLY and CDR2 FYNNEI.